This T cell receptor (beta chain) was captured by sequencing in a study of CD8+ T cells in alopecia areata. The authors extracted RNA and reverse transcribed it into cDNA as the sequencing template. Libraries were prepared by immunoSEQ multiplex PCR; TCRdb keeps only in-frame clonotypes and omits some of them. The sample has approximately 210,000 clones, approximately 47% seen once; the top ten hold about 2.6%. Overall study findings and caveats: Tofacitinib significantly reduced both scalp clonality and expanded CD8+ clones among the top 100. Uncertainty remains about how baseline CD8+ expansion links to response, with one nonresponder.

This clone was seen a few times. Its antigen is not known. The treatment here: oral pan-JAK inhibitor, 5-10 mg twice daily. The source of this sequence is a human donor with alopecia areata. The material sequenced was CD4+ T cells sorted from blood, taken at roughly week 36, from a patient treated with tofacitinib.

CDR3 sequence: CASSEVFVTSGGNEQFF. The DNA of the CDR3 is TGTGCCAGCAGTGAAGTATTTGTCACTAGCGGGGGTAATGAGCAGTTCTTC. This sequence joins TRBV6-1 and TRBJ2-1, with 11 bases that match TRBD2. CDR3 length equals 17 residues. V dropped 1 base and J dropped 7; count of bases not matched to a gene: 9. From germline, CDR1 is MNHNS and CDR2 SASEGT.